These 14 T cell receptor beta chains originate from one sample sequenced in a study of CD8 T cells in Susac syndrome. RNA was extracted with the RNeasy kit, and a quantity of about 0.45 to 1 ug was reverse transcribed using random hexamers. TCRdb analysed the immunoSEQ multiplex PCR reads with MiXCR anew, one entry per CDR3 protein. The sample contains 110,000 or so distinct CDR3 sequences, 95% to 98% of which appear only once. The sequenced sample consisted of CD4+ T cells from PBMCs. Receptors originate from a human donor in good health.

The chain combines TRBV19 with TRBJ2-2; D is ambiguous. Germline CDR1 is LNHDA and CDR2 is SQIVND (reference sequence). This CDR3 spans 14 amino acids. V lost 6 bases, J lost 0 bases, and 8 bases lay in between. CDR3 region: CASRVKTNTGELFF. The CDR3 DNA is TGTGCCAGTAGAGTCAAAACGAACACCGGGGAGCTGTTTTTT.

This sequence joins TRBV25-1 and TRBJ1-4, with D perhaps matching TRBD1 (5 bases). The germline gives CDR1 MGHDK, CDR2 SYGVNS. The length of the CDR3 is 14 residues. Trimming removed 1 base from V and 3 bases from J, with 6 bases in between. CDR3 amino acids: CASSELGANEKLFF. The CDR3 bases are TGTGCCAGCAGTGAATTGGGGGCTAATGAAAAACTGTTTTTT.

As DNA, the CDR3 is TGTGCCAGCAGCCAAGAAACTAGCGTGTTGTACTTC. As protein: CASSQETSVLYF. The chain has TRBV4-2 and TRBJ2-7; 7 bases are shared with TRBD2. J gave up 12 bases and V 0 bases, and 5 bases lay outside the gene matches. CDR1 and CDR2 from the germline V gene are LGHNA and YNFKEQ. The CDR3 length is 12 residues.

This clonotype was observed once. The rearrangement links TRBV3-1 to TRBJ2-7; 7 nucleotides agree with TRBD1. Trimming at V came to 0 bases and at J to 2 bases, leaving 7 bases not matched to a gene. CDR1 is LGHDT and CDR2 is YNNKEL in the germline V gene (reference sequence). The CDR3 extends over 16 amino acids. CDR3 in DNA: TGTGCCAGCAGCCAAGAAGGTGGGGACAGAACCTACGAGCAGTACTTC. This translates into CASSQEGGDRTYEQYF.

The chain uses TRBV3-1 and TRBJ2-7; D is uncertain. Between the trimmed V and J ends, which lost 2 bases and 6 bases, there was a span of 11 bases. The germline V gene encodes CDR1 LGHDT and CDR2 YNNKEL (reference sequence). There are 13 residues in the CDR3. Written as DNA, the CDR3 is TGTGCCAGCAGCCAACGGGTGGGTGGCGAGCAGTACTTC. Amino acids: CASSQRVGGEQYF.

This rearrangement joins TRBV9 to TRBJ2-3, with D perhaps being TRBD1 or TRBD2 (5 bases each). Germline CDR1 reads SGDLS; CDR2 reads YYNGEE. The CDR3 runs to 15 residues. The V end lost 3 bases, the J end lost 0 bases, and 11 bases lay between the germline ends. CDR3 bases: TGTGCCAGCAGCGCGGGGACCTCCAGCACAGATACGCAGTATTTT. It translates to CASSAGTSSTDTQYF.

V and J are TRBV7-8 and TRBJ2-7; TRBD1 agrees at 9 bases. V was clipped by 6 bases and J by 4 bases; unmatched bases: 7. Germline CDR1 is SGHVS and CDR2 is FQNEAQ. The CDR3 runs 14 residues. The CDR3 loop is CASRSPGTGYEQYF. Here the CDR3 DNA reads TGTGCCAGCAGGTCCCCCGGGACAGGGTACGAGCAGTACTTC.

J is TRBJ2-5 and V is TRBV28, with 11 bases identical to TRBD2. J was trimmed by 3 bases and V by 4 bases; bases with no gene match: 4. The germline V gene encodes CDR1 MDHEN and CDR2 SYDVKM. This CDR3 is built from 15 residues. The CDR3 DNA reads TGTGCCAGCAGTTACATACTAGCGGGAGAAGAGACCCAGTACTTC. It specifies CASSYILAGEETQYF. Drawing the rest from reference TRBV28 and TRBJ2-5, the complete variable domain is DVKVTQSSRYLVKRTGEKVFLECVQDMDHENMFWYRQDPGLGLRLIYFSYDVKMKEKGDIPEGYSVSREKKERFSLILESASTNQTSMYLCASSYILAGEETQYFGPGTRLLVL.

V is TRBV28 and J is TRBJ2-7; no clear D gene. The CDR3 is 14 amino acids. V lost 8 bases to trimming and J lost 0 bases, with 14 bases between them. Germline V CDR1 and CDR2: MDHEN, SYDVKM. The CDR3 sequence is CASSAPMGSYEQYF. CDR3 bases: TGTGCCAGCTCCGCCCCCATGGGCTCCTACGAGCAGTACTTC. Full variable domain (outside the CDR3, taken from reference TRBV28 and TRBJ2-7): DVKVTQSSRYLVKRTGEKVFLECVQDMDHENMFWYRQDPGLGLRLIYFSYDVKMKEKGDIPEGYSVSREKKERFSLILESASTNQTSMYLCASSAPMGSYEQYFGPGTRLTVT.

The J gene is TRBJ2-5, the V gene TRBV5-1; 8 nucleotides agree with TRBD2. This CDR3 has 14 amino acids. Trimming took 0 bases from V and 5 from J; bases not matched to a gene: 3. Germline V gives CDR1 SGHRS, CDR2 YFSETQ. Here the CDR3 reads CASSLETSGETQYF. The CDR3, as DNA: TGCGCCAGCAGCTTGGAAACTAGCGGTGAGACCCAGTACTTC.

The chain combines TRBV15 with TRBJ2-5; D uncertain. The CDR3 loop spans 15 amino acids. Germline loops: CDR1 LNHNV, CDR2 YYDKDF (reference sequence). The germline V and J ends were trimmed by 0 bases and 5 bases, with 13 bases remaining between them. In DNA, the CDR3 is TGTGCCACCAGCAGAGATAGCCAGGCGTGGGAGACCCAGTACTTC. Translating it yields CATSRDSQAWETQYF.

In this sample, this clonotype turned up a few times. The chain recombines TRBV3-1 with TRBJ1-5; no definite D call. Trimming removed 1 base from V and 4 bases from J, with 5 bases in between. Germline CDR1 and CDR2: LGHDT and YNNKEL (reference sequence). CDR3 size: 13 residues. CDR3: CASSQGQNQPQHF. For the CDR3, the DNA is TGTGCCAGCAGCCAAGGGCAGAATCAGCCCCAGCATTTT. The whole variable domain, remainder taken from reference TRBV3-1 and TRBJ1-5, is DTAVSQTPKYLVTQMGNDKSIKCEQNLGHDTMYWYKQDSKKFLKIMFSYNNKELIINETVPNRFSPKSPDKAHLNLHINSLELGDSAVYFCASSQGQNQPQHFGDGTRLSIL.

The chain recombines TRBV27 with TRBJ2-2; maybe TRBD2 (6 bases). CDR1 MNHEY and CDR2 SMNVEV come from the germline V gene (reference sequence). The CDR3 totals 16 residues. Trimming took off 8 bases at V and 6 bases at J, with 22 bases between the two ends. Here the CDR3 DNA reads TGTGCCAGCGCTGCTTGGACTAAGGTATCCCCCGGGGAGCTGTTTTTT. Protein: CASAAWTKVSPGELFF.

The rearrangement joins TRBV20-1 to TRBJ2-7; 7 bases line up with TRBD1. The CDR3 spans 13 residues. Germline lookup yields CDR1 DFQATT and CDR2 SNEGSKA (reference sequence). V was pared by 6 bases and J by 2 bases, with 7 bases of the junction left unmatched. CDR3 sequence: CSAPQGKPYEQYF. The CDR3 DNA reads TGCAGTGCACCACAGGGGAAACCCTACGAGCAGTACTTC.